These 15 T cell receptor beta chains were sequenced from one sample in a study of radiotherapy plus CTLA-4 blockade in lung cancer. Generated by immunoSEQ multiplex PCR, the TCRdb table keeps only in-frame clones and is missing some. The repertoire includes tens of thousands of clones, around 79% of them detected once, and approximately 3.9% sits in the top ten. This sample comprised peripheral blood, obtained from a patient treated with radiotherapy plus ipilimumab. These TCRs come from a human donor with non-small cell lung cancer who had a partial response to radiotherapy plus ipilimumab. Some clones in this sample may be carry-over from other donors' samples.

The V and J genes are TRBV6-6 and TRBJ2-5; 9 bases agree with TRBD2. The V gene's germline CDR1 is MNHNY and CDR2 SVGAGI (reference sequence). V trimming: 4 bases; J trimming: 4 bases; junction bases outside the gene matches: 10. The CDR3 length is 16 residues. The CDR3 is CASSSPWVSGRETQYF. CDR3 in DNA: TGTGCCAGCAGTTCCCCGTGGGTTAGCGGGAGAGAGACCCAGTACTTC.

The rearrangement links TRBV19 to TRBJ2-7; 7 positions agree with TRBD1. The V gene end was trimmed by 6 bases and the J gene end by 0 bases; junction bases not matched to a gene: 8. The CDR3 length is 15 residues. The V gene's germline CDR1 is LNHDA and CDR2 SQIVND (reference sequence). In nucleotides, the CDR3 is TGTGCCAGTAGGTCCCTGACAGGGTCCTCCTACGAGCAGTACTTC. Its translation: CASRSLTGSSYEQYF.

The V and J genes are TRBV19 and TRBJ1-5; D gene unclear. CDR1 is LNHDA and CDR2 is SQIVND in the germline V gene (reference sequence). V dropped 8 bases and J dropped 3 bases, with 11 bases sitting between them. The length of the CDR3 is 13 residues. The CDR3 DNA reads TGTGCCAGTTCGGGAGGACTCAATCAGCCCCAGCATTTT. Encoded protein: CASSGGLNQPQHF.

J is TRBJ1-3 and V is TRBV29-1; D may be TRBD1 (5 bases). This CDR3 spans 13 amino acids. Germline loops: CDR1 SQVTM, CDR2 ANQGSEA. V lost 7 bases and J lost 4, with 14 bases in between. This CDR3 is CSADSGQGNTIYF. DNA of the CDR3: TGCAGCGCCGACAGTGGGCAGGGAAACACCATATATTTT.

The chain couples TRBV5-1 to TRBJ2-3; possibly TRBD2 for D (6 bases). The CDR3 length is 13 residues. Germline V CDR1 and CDR2: SGHRS, YFSETQ. The V end lost 4 bases, the J end lost 1 base, and 7 bases lay between the germline ends. The CDR3 DNA follows: TGCGCCAGCAGCCCGGGGGGCACAGATACGCAGTATTTT. This translates into CASSPGGTDTQYF.

The genes are TRBV28 and TRBJ2-7; possible D gene TRBD2, 6 bases. This CDR3 has 14 amino acids. Between the trimmed V and J ends, which lost 7 bases and 6 bases, there was a span of 19 bases. Germline values: CDR1 MDHEN, CDR2 SYDVKM. The CDR3 region has the DNA TGTGCCAGCACTGGCGGGGTTCTCCTCGGCGAGCAGTACTTC. Protein: CASTGGVLLGEQYF.

The gene calls are TRBV6-1 and TRBJ2-6, with 8 bases lining up with TRBD2. V lost 10 bases, J lost 1 base, and 6 bases stayed unmatched. CDR1 and CDR2 from the germline V gene are MNHNS and SASEGT. The CDR3 has 15 residues. The CDR3 is CATTSGGSGANVLTF. In nucleotides, the CDR3 is TGTGCCACAACGAGCGGGGGTTCTGGGGCCAACGTCCTGACTTTC.

The V call is TRBV7-8, the J call TRBJ1-1, with 7 bases lining up with TRBD1. In germline, CDR1 is SGHVS, CDR2 FQNEAQ. The length of the CDR3 is 16 residues. With 3 bases clipped from V and 7 bases from J, the junction kept 14 bases outside the gene matches. The CDR3 spells CASSFDSGTATIEAFF. As DNA, the CDR3 is TGTGCCAGCAGCTTTGACTCCGGGACAGCGACTATTGAAGCTTTCTTT. The whole variable domain, filled in from reference TRBV7-8 and TRBJ1-1, reads GAGVSQSPRYKVAKRGQDVALRCDPISGHVSLFWYQQALGQGPEFLTYFQNEAQLDKSGLPSDRFFAERPEGSVSTLKIQRTQQEDSAVYLCASSFDSGTATIEAFFGQGTRLTVV.

V and J are TRBV7-9 and TRBJ2-5; 7 bases are shared with TRBD2. Germline V CDR1 and CDR2: SEHNR, FQNEAQ (reference sequence). The length of the CDR3 is 13 residues. J lost 4 bases, V lost 8 bases, and 7 bases had no gene match. The chain's CDR3 is CASQRGLGETQYF. CDR3 bases: TGTGCCAGCCAGCGGGGTCTGGGAGAGACCCAGTACTTC. The entire variable domain, with the rest obtained from reference TRBV7-9 and TRBJ2-5, is as follows: DTGVSQNPRHKITKRGQNVTFRCDPISEHNRLYWYRQTLGQGPEFLTYFQNEAQLEKSRLLSDRFSAERPKGSFSTLEIQRTEQGDSAMYLCASQRGLGETQYFGPGTRLLVL.

The table lists this clone with a few counts. The chain is built from TRBV18 and TRBJ2-3; D is ambiguous. This CDR3 spans 16 amino acids. Germline CDR1 and CDR2: KGHSH and LQKENI. With 2 bases removed from V and 0 bases from J, the gap between germline ends came to 12 bases. CDR3 nucleotides: TGTGCCAGCTCACCATCGCTAGACGCTAGCACAGATACGCAGTATTTT. As protein: CASSPSLDASTDTQYF. Full variable domain (rest looked up from reference TRBV18 and TRBJ2-3): NAGVMQNPRHLVRRRGQEARLRCSPMKGHSHVYWYRQLPEEGLKFMVYLQKENIIDESGMPKERFSAEFPKEGPSILRIQQVVRGDSAAYFCASSPSLDASTDTQYFGPGTRLTVL.

This clone was seen a handful of times. This rearrangement joins TRBV19 to TRBJ2-7; a weak D match, TRBD1 (6 bases). CDR1 and CDR2 from the germline V gene are LNHDA and SQIVND (reference sequence). Trimming stripped 10 bases from V and 2 bases from J, with 18 bases between. This CDR3 spans 14 amino acids. Written as DNA, the CDR3 is TGTGCCACCGCCAGTGGGCAGGGGACCTACGAGCAGTACTTC. It is translated as CATASGQGTYEQYF.

V usage is TRBV11-1 and J usage is TRBJ2-7; weak D call: TRBD1 (6 bases). Trimming removed 5 bases from V and 3 bases from J, with 8 bases in between. The CDR3 extends over 12 amino acids. Per germline, CDR1 SGHAT and CDR2 FQDESV (reference sequence). Written as DNA, the CDR3 is TGTGCCAGCAGCCCAGGGGTCTACGAGCAGTACTTC. Translating gives CASSPGVYEQYF. The whole variable domain, remainder taken from reference TRBV11-1 and TRBJ2-7, is EAEVAQSPRYKITEKSQAVAFWCDPISGHATLYWYRQILGQGPELLVQFQDESVVDDSQLPKDRFSAERLKGVDSTLKIQPAELGDSAMYLCASSPGVYEQYFGPGTRLTVT.

This chain joins TRBV30 and TRBJ1-1, with a weak D call TRBD1 (6 bases). Germline lookup yields CDR1 GTSNPN and CDR2 SVGIG (reference sequence). The CDR3 contains 14 residues. Trimming stripped 0 bases from V and 0 bases from J, with 8 bases between. CDR3 sequence: CAWSVRQVNTEAFF. CDR3 DNA sequence: TGTGCCTGGAGTGTCAGACAGGTGAACACTGAAGCTTTCTTT. Together with reference TRBV30 and TRBJ1-1, the CDR3 gives the full variable domain: SQTIHQWPATLVQPVGSPLSLECTVEGTSNPNLYWYRQAAGRGLQLLFYSVGIGQISSEVPQNLSASRPQDRQFILSSKKLLLSDSGFYLCAWSVRQVNTEAFFGQGTRLTVV.

As regards this clone: One end of the junction does not line up with germline, which may come from a read error. The chain employs TRBV7-2 and TRBJ1-6, with TRBD1 identical over 8 bases. The CDR3 spans 18 residues. Per germline, CDR1 SGHTA and CDR2 FQGNSA. The CDR3 region has the DNA TGTGCCAGCAGCCAGAGAAGGGGTGGACAGGGAGATAATTCAGCCCTCCACTTT. Protein: CASSQRRGGQGDNSALHF. Full variable domain (remainder filled in from reference TRBV7-2 and TRBJ1-6): GAGVSQSPSNKVTEKGKDVELRCDPISGHTALYWYRQSLGQGLEFLIYFQGNSAPDKSGLPSDRFSAERTGGSVSTLTIQRTQQEDSAVYLCASSQRRGGQGDNSALHFGNGTRLTVT.

V is TRBV4-3 and J is TRBJ2-3; D gene uncertain. The CDR3 covers 14 residues. Germline V gene data show CDR1 as LGHNA and CDR2 as YSLEER. The ends were cut back, 0 bases at V and 4 bases at J, with 8 bases in the middle. The CDR3 DNA is TGCGCCAGCAGCCAAGATTTCGAGGCAGATACGCAGTATTTT. Its translation: CASSQDFEADTQYF.